This T cell receptor (beta chain) was obtained from a study of blood T cell repertoires in COVID-19. Study-wide context: COVID-19 samples from acute and convalescent phases originated in the United States, Italy and Spain.

Trimming cost V 0 bases and J 7 bases, with 16 bases left between them. The length of the CDR3 is 15 residues. Germline V gene sequence: CDR1 SGHAT, CDR2 FQNNGV. This table comes from immunoSEQ multiplex PCR, and its TCRdb copy is limited to in-frame clones, with some not included. In the table there are 97,000 or so clones, approximately 84% of which are singletons. Sequencing used peripheral blood. The chain has TRBV11-2 and TRBJ2-7, with D possibly matching TRBD2 (6 bases). The TCR originated in a man aged 40-50 years with active or convalescent COVID-19. CDR3 nucleotide sequence: TGTGCCAGCAGCTTAGATCGGAGGGGCTCAAGTGAGCAGTACTTC. This translates into CASSLDRRGSSEQYF.